The rows below give T cell receptor beta chains drawn from one sample of a study of PD-1 blockade in classical Hodgkin lymphoma. Sequencing was performed with immunoSEQ multiplex PCR; in TCRdb, only in-frame clones are kept and a portion is missing. This table has roughly 9,000 clones, roughly four fifths appearing once. This sample comprised CD4+ T cells from blood, obtained before the fourth cycle of nivolumab. The receptors stem from a human donor with classical Hodgkin lymphoma. The CDR3 runs from the conserved cysteine through the conserved F or W. Fields, in order: J gene, V gene, clone size, D gene, CDR3 DNA, CDR3 protein. The D gene is left open where the match is weak. Rows give clone size only sometimes, using once, few, many, or a class for an expanded clone.

j_gene: TRBJ1-2; v_gene: TRBV7-2; abundance: few; d_gene: .; CDR3nt: TGTGCCAGCAGCTTAGGCGCACAGGGTACTACGATACGTGGCTACACCTTC; CDR3aa: CASSLGAQGTTIRGYTF
j_gene: TRBJ2-7; v_gene: TRBV18; abundance: .; d_gene: .; CDR3nt: TGTGCCAGCTCACTGAGAGGGGGCGCGGGGGACTACGAGCAGTACTTC; CDR3aa: CASSLRGGAGDYEQYF
j_gene: TRBJ1-3; v_gene: TRBV30; abundance: .; d_gene: .; CDR3nt: TGTGCCTGGAGAAGGACAGTCTCTGGAAACACCATATATTTT; CDR3aa: CAWRRTVSGNTIYF
j_gene: TRBJ2-7; v_gene: TRBV18; abundance: .; d_gene: TRBD1; CDR3nt: TGTGCCAGCTCACTTCCGGGACAGGAGTGGGGGGAGCAGTACTTC; CDR3aa: CASSLPGQEWGEQYF
j_gene: TRBJ2-6; v_gene: TRBV18; abundance: .; d_gene: .; CDR3nt: TGTGCCAGCTCACTCCGGCTAACCTCCTCTGGGGCCAACGTCCTGACTTTC; CDR3aa: CASSLRLTSSGANVLTF
j_gene: TRBJ2-3; v_gene: TRBV4-3; abundance: .; d_gene: .; CDR3nt: TGCGCCAGCAGCCCCGGGGGTGAGAGAGATACGCAGTATTTT; CDR3aa: CASSPGGERDTQYF
j_gene: TRBJ1-1; v_gene: TRBV6-1; abundance: .; d_gene: TRBD1; CDR3nt: TGTGCCAGCAGTGTCCTCCCGCAGGGCAGGGGGGGGACTGAAGCTTTCTTT; CDR3aa: CASSVLPQGRGGTEAFF
j_gene: TRBJ1-4; v_gene: TRBV19; abundance: .; d_gene: TRBD1; CDR3nt: TGTGCCAGTGCCGGGACAGGAGGGGAAAAACTGTTTTTT; CDR3aa: CASAGTGGEKLFF
j_gene: TRBJ2-2; v_gene: TRBV28; abundance: few; d_gene: TRBD2; CDR3nt: TGTGCCAGCAGGCCGGGACTAGTCACCGGGGAGCTGTTTTTT; CDR3aa: CASRPGLVTGELFF
j_gene: TRBJ2-7; v_gene: TRBV28; abundance: .; d_gene: TRBD1; CDR3nt: TGTGCCAGCAGTCCGGACAGGGTGTTAGGGGAGCAGTACTTC; CDR3aa: CASSPDRVLGEQYF
j_gene: TRBJ2-7; v_gene: TRBV18; abundance: .; d_gene: TRBD1; CDR3nt: TGTGCCAGCTCAGGACAGGGTACTTCTACGGGGCAGTACTTC; CDR3aa: CASSGQGTSTGQYF
j_gene: TRBJ1-2; v_gene: TRBV28; abundance: .; d_gene: TRBD1; CDR3nt: TGTGCCAGCAGTTCGGGACAGGGTTACTATGGCTACACCTTC; CDR3aa: CASSSGQGYYGYTF
j_gene: TRBJ1-6; v_gene: TRBV18; abundance: .; d_gene: .; CDR3nt: TGTGCCAGCTATTCCGACCCGAGCTCCTATAATTCACCCCTCCACTTT; CDR3aa: CASYSDPSSYNSPLHF
j_gene: TRBJ1-2; v_gene: TRBV29-1; abundance: few; d_gene: TRBD1; CDR3nt: TGCAGCGTTGATCTGCGACAGGGGAACTATGGCTACACCTTC; CDR3aa: CSVDLRQGNYGYTF
j_gene: TRBJ1-2; v_gene: TRBV6-5; abundance: .; d_gene: TRBD1; CDR3nt: TGTGCCAGCAGTTACTCGACAGGGGGTAACTATGGCTACACCTTC; CDR3aa: CASSYSTGGNYGYTF
j_gene: TRBJ1-5; v_gene: TRBV6-1; abundance: .; d_gene: .; CDR3nt: TGTGCCAGCAGTGAAGGAGATTCTCAGCCCCAGCATTTT; CDR3aa: CASSEGDSQPQHF
j_gene: TRBJ1-1; v_gene: TRBV6-5; abundance: .; d_gene: .; CDR3nt: TGTGCCAGCAGTTACTCTAGGCGGATGAACACTGAAGCTTTCTTT; CDR3aa: CASSYSRRMNTEAFF
j_gene: TRBJ1-1; v_gene: TRBV5-1; abundance: .; d_gene: TRBD1; CDR3nt: TGCGCCAGCAGCCCCGGGACAGGGGGCGCGGGCACTGAAGCTTTCTTT; CDR3aa: CASSPGTGGAGTEAFF
j_gene: TRBJ2-1; v_gene: TRBV4-1; abundance: .; d_gene: TRBD2; CDR3nt: TGCGCCAGCAGCCAAGTCCAGGTTTATGTGGCTAGCGGGGCGAATCACAATGAGCAGTTCTTC; CDR3aa: CASSQVQVYVASGANHNEQFF
j_gene: TRBJ1-2; v_gene: TRBV6-1; abundance: .; d_gene: .; CDR3nt: TGTGCCAGCAGTGTCGACCAGGGGCGTTTCTATGGCTACACCTTC; CDR3aa: CASSVDQGRFYGYTF
j_gene: TRBJ1-5; v_gene: TRBV7-2; abundance: .; d_gene: .; CDR3nt: TGTGCCAGCAGCTTAGGACCGAGCAATCAGCCCCAGCATTTT; CDR3aa: CASSLGPSNQPQHF
j_gene: TRBJ2-1; v_gene: TRBV29-1; abundance: once; d_gene: .; CDR3nt: TGCAGCGTAGTAAAACAGGGCTACAATGAGCAGTTCTTC; CDR3aa: CSVVKQGYNEQFF
j_gene: TRBJ1-1; v_gene: TRBV5-5; abundance: .; d_gene: .; CDR3nt: TGTGCCAGCAGCTTTAACACTGCGAGGACTGAAGCTTTCTTT; CDR3aa: CASSFNTARTEAFF
j_gene: TRBJ1-2; v_gene: TRBV18; abundance: .; d_gene: TRBD1; CDR3nt: TGTGCCAGCTCGGGGACAGGGGGCGCAGAGGGCTACACCTTC; CDR3aa: CASSGTGGAEGYTF
j_gene: TRBJ1-6; v_gene: TRBV30; abundance: .; d_gene: .; CDR3nt: TGTGCCTGGAGTGTTGAGACACCTAATTCACCCCTCCACTTT; CDR3aa: CAWSVETPNSPLHF
j_gene: TRBJ1-1; v_gene: TRBV7-2; abundance: .; d_gene: .; CDR3nt: TGTGCCAGCAGCCCCGATTGGCTCACTGAAGCTTTCTTT; CDR3aa: CASSPDWLTEAFF
j_gene: TRBJ2-7; v_gene: TRBV2; abundance: .; d_gene: TRBD2; CDR3nt: TGTGCCAGCGGGCGAGGCCTAGCGGGGACCTACGAGCAGTACTTC; CDR3aa: CASGRGLAGTYEQYF
j_gene: TRBJ1-4; v_gene: TRBV28; abundance: .; d_gene: .; CDR3nt: TGTGCCAGCAGTTCCACAGGGCCGGGAACTAATGAAAAACTGTTTTTT; CDR3aa: CASSSTGPGTNEKLFF